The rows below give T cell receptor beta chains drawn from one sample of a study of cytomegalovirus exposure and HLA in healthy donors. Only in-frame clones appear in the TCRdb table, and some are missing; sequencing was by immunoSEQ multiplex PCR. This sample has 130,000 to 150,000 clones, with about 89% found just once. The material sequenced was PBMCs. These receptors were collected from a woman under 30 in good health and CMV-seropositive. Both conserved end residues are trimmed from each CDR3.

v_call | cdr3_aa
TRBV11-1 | ASSLGGTSVSYNEQF
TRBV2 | ASSVLSGDVGYT
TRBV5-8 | ASSRITVGHSYEQY
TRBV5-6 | ASSLSGSGYEQY
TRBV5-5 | ASSTIGLAANNEQF
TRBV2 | ASSKHMTEAF
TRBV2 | ASSEPQSGGLVLAGGSHEQY
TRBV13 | ASSPTSGRRGGELF
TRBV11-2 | ASSLVDRGETQY
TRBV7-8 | ASSPRVSGANYGYT
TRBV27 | ASSLSRGYTEAF
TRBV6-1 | ASSEGTSGSHEQF
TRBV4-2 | ASSRGTSGTTGELF
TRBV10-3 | AISESASGEQF
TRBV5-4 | ASSLGLAGSGTDTQY
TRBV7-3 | ASSLMGTSVQF
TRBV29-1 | SVGTGDSYGYT
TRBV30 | AWSEGATTDTQY
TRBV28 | ASTLTRGGGETQY
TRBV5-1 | ASSLAGTNTGELF
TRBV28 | ASSLRQVNSEQY
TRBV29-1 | SVLLAGLRNEQF
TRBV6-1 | ASSEGAGSQETQY
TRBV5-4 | ASSLGGVGTDTQY
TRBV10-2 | ASREGLSDTQY
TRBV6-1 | ASSGASGRIRAHEQF
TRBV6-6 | ASQQGQGLREQY
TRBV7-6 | ASSQGGLAGGREQF
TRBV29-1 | SVDDRLAGTQETQY
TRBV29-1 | SVGDRYILEAF
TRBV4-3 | ASSQGQYQETQY
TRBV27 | ASSNRQGPGELF
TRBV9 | ASSAGPDRYNYEQY
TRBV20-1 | SATYRDRQY
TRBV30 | AWSPGSSGRGADTQY
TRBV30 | AWAHRAGGYT
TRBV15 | ASHSVYADEQF
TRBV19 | ARMPGQGPYEQY
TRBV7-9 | ASSLSGAGNQPQH
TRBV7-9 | ASSPLAGGPVDTQY
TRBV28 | ASSFPQGVYYEQY
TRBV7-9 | ATTTPSAANRGGYT
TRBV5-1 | ASSLGQGVYEQY
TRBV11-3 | ASSFREGRKETQY
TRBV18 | ASSLGASGSTGSEQF
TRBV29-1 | SVVRARPGDHNEQF
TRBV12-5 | ASGFSGTTYSYEQY
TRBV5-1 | ASSLPAGGLLNEQF
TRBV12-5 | ASGWDRGTEAF